This TCR beta chain was sequenced during a study of regulatory T cells in long-lasting Graves disease. Study background: Graves' patients (newly diagnosed) had been on antithyroid drugs under 3 months.

The study, taken as a whole, reports: Among the persistent patients, 2,500 to 3,500 public clonotypes were shared, more than the approximately 970 shared among new patients. Limited samples may have lowered accuracy.

CDR1 and CDR2 (germline): SGHAT, FQDESV (reference sequence). The germline V and J ends were trimmed by 2 bases and 4 bases, with 24 bases remaining between them. The CDR3 extends over 18 amino acids. TCR beta libraries were built with iRepertoire HTBI primers and Arm-PCR of CDR3 regions. TCRdb reprocessed the multiplex PCR reads via MiXCR and lists one record per CDR3 protein. The profile covers roughly 500,000 distinct CDR3 sequences, with 12% to 15% appearing a single time and about 15% taken by the ten largest. Time point reported: newly diagnosed GD, antithyroid drugs for less than 3 months. PBMC RNA served as the TCR library source. This clonotype was observed at least ten times. Its antigen remains unknown. These data were likewise used in another study, on T cells in Graves' hyperthyroidism and ophthalmopathy. That source adds: These patients, aged 18 to 65, had recently diagnosed hyperthyroidism lasting under 2 months.

This chain links TRBV11-1 with TRBJ2-7; D remains unclear. Sequences were derived from peripheral blood mononuclear cells (PBMCs), sampled at new diagnosis, from a patient treated with antithyroid drugs. This clonotype originated in a woman between 45 and 65 years old with Graves disease. The DNA for the CDR3 is TGTGCCAGCAGCTTACGAAGTGGAGCGTTGGAAGTTAGATACGAGCAGTACTTC. This codes for CASSLRSGALEVRYEQYF.